This T cell receptor beta chain was documented in a study of T cell responses to AZD1222 COVID-19 vaccine. Study conclusions and caveats: Among the donors, most were white British and more were female, and clonal diversity was possibly underestimated. Repertoire collection took place solely once the T cell response had peaked.

Sequenced by immunoSEQ multiplex PCR; TCRdb stores in-frame clones only, minus some. The sample lists about 85,000 clones, 80% to 90% occurring once. Comment on this clone: The antigen is not known.

CDR3 size: 13 residues. Germline V CDR1 and CDR2: MNHEY, SVGAGI. Trimming removed 7 bases from V and 6 bases from J; junction bases left unmatched: 8. This receptor was obtained from an adult in good health. The source material was peripheral blood, sampled on day 0 of AZD1222 vaccination. The chain couples TRBV6-5 to TRBJ1-1, with 7 bases that match TRBD1. CDR3 DNA sequence: TGTGCCAGCAACCCAGGGGGGGCGGCTGAAGCTTTCTTT. Translated: CASNPGGAAEAFF.